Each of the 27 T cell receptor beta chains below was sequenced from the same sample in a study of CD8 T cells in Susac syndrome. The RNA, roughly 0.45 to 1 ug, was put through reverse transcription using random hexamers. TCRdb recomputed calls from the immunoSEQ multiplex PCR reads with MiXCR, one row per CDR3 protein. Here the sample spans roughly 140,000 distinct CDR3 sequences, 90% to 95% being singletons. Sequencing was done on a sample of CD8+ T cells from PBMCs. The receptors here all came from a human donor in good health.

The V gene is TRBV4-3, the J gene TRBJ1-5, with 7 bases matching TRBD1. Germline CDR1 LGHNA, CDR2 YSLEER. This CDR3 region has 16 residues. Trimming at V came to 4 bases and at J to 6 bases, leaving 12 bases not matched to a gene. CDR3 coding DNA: TGCGCCAGCAGCCTCTCAGTAGCGCAGGGGGGTCAGCCCCAGCATTTT. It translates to CASSLSVAQGGQPQHF.

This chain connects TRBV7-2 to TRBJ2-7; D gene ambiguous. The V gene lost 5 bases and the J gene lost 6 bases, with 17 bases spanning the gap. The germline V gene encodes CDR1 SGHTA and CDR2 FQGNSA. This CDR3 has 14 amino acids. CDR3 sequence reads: CASSPGQPLGEQYF. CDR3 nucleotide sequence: TGTGCCAGCAGCCCCGGTCAGCCCCTTGGCGAGCAGTACTTC.

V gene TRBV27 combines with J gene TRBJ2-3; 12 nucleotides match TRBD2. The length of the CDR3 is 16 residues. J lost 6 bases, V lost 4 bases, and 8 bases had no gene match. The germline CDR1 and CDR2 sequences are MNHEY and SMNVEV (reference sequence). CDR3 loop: CASSYRLAGARDTQYF. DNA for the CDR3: TGTGCCAGCAGTTACAGACTAGCGGGAGCCCGTGATACGCAGTATTTT.

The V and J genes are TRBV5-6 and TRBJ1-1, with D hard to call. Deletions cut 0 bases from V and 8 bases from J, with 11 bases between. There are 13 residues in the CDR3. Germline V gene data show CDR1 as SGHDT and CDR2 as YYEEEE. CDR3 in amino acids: CASSLGGLKEAFF. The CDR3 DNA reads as TGTGCCAGCAGCTTGGGAGGGTTAAAGGAAGCTTTCTTT.

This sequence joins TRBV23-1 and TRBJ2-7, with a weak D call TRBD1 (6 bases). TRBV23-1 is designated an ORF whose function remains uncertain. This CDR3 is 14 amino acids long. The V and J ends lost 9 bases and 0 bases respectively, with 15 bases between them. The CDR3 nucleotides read TGCGCCAGGTTAGACAGGACCAGCTCCTACGAGCAGTACTTC. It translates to CARLDRTSSYEQYF.

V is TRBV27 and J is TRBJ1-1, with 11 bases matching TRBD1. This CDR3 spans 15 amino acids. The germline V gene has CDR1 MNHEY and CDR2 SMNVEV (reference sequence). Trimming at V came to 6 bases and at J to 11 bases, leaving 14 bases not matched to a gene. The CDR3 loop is CASSVLPGQGDQAFF. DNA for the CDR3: TGTGCCAGCAGCGTCCTACCGGGACAGGGGGATCAGGCTTTCTTT.

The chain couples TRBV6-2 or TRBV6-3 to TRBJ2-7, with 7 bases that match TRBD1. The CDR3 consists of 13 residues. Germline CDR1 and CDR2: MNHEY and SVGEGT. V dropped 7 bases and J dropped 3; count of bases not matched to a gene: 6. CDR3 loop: CASTRQGIYEQYF. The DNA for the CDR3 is TGTGCCAGCACCCGACAGGGCATCTACGAGCAGTACTTC.

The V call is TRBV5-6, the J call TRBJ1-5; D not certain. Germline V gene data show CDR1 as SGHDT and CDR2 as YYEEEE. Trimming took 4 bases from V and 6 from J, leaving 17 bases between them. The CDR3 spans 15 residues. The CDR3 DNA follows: TGTGCCAGCAGCAACGGACCGGGTTCTGGTCAGCCCCAGCATTTT. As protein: CASSNGPGSGQPQHF.

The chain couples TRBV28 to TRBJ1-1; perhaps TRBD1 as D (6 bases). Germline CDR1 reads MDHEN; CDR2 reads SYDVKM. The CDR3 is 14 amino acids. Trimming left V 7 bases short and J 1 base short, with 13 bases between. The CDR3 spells CASNLDSWNTEAFF. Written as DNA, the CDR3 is TGTGCCAGCAACCTGGACAGTTGGAACACTGAAGCTTTCTTT.

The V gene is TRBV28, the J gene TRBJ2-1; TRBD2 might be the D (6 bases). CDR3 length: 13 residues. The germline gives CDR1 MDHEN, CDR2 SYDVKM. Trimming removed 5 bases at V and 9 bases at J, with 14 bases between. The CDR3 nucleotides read TGTGCCAGCAGTCGACCCACCGGGGGTGAGCAGTTCTTC. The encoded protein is CASSRPTGGEQFF.

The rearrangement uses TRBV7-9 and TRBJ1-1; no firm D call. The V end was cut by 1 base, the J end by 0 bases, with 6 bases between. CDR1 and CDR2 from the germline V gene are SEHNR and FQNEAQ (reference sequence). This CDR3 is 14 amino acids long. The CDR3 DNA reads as TGTGCCAGCAGCTTAGTCCGGGTGAACACTGAAGCTTTCTTT. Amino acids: CASSLVRVNTEAFF. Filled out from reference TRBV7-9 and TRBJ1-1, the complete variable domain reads DTGVSQNPRHKITKRGQNVTFRCDPISEHNRLYWYRQTLGQGPEFLTYFQNEAQLEKSRLLSDRFSAERPKGSFSTLEIQRTEQGDSAMYLCASSLVRVNTEAFFGQGTRLTVV.

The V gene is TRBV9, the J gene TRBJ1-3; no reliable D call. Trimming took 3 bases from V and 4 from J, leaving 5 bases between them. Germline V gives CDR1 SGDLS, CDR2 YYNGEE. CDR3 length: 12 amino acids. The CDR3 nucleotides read TGTGCCAGCAGCGGAGGGGGAAACACCATATATTTT. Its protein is CASSGGGNTIYF.

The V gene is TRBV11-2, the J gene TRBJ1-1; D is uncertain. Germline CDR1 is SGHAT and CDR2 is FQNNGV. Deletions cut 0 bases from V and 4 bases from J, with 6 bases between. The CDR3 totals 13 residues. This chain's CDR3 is CASSLDSLTEAFF. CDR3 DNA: TGTGCCAGCAGCTTAGATTCTCTCACTGAAGCTTTCTTT.

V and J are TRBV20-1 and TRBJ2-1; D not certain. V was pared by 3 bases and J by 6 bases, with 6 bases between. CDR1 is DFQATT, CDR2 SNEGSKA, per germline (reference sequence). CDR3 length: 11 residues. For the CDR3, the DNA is TGCAGTGCTAGCCCCGGCAATGAGCAGTTCTTC. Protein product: CSASPGNEQFF.

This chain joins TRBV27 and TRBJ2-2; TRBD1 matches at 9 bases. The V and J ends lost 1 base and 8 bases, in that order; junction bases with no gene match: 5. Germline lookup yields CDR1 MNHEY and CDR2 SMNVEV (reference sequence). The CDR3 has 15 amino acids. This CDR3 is CASSLLDRGYGELFF. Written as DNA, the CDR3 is TGTGCCAGCAGTTTATTGGACAGGGGTTATGGGGAGCTGTTTTTT.

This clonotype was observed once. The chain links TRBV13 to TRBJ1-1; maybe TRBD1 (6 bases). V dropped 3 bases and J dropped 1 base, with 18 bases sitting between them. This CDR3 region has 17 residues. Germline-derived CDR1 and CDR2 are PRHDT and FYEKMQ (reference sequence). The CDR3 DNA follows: TGTGCCAGCAGCTTTCAAGAGGCAGGGGTGCAGAACACTGAAGCTTTCTTT. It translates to CASSFQEAGVQNTEAFF.

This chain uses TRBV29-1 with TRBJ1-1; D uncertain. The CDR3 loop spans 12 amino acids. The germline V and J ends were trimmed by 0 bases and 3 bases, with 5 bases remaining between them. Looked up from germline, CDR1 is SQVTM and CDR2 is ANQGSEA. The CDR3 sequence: CSVEDPDTEAFF. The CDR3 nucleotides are TGCAGCGTTGAAGATCCTGACACTGAAGCTTTCTTT.

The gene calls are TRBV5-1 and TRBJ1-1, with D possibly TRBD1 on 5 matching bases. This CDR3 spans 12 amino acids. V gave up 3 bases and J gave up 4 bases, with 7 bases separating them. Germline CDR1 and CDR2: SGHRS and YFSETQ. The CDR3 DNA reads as TGCGCCAGCAGCTCGACAGTCACTGAAGCTTTCTTT. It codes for CASSSTVTEAFF.

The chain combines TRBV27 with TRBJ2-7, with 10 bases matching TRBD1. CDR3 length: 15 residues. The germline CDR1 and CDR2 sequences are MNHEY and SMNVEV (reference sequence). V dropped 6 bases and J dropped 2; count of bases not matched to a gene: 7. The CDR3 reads CASSYAGTGAYEQYF. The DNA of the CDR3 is TGTGCCAGCAGCTACGCCGGGACAGGGGCCTACGAGCAGTACTTC.

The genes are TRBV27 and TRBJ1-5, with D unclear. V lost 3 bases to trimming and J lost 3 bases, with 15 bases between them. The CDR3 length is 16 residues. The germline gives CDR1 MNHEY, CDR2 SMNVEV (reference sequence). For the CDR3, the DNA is TGTGCCAGCAGTTTCTCCGGAGACTTATTCAATCAGCCCCAGCATTTT. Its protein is CASSFSGDLFNQPQHF.

The chain's CDR3 is CASSSDRDRVYNEQFF. DNA of the CDR3: TGCGCCAGCAGCTCCGACCGGGACAGGGTATACAATGAGCAGTTCTTC. The chain is built from TRBV4-3 and TRBJ2-1; 9 bases fit TRBD1. The CDR3 is 16 amino acids. With 5 bases clipped from V and 4 bases from J, the junction kept 9 bases outside the gene matches. Germline values: CDR1 LGHNA, CDR2 YSLEER.

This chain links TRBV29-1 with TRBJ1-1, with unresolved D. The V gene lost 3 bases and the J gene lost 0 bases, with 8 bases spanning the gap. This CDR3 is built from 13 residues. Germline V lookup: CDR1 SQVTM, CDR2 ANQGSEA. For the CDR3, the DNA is TGCAGCGTTGATGTGGGGATGAACACTGAAGCTTTCTTT. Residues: CSVDVGMNTEAFF.

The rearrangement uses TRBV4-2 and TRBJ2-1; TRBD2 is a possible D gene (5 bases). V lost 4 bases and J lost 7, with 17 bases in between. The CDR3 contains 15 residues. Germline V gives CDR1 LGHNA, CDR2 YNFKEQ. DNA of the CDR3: TGTGCCAGCAGCCCCCCGGGCCTACTAGAGAATGAGCAGTTCTTC. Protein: CASSPPGLLENEQFF.

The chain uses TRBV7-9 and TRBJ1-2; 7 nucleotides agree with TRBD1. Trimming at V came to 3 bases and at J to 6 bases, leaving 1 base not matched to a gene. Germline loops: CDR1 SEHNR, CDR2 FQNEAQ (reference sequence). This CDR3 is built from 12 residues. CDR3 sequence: CASSLGQNGYTF. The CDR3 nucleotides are TGTGCCAGCAGCTTGGGACAGAATGGCTACACCTTC. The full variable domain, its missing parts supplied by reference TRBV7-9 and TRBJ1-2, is DTGVSQNPRHKITKRGQNVTFRCDPISEHNRLYWYRQTLGQGPEFLTYFQNEAQLEKSRLLSDRFSAERPKGSFSTLEIQRTEQGDSAMYLCASSLGQNGYTFGSGTRLTVV.

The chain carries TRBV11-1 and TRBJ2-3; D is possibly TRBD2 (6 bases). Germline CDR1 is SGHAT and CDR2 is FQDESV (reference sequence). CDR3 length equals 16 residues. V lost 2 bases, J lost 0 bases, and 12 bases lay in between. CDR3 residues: CASSLNGGGSTDTQYF. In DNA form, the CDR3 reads TGTGCCAGCAGCTTAAACGGCGGAGGGAGCACAGATACGCAGTATTTT. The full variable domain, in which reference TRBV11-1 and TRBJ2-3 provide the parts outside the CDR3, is EAEVAQSPRYKITEKSQAVAFWCDPISGHATLYWYRQILGQGPELLVQFQDESVVDDSQLPKDRFSAERLKGVDSTLKIQPAELGDSAMYLCASSLNGGGSTDTQYFGPGTRLTVL.

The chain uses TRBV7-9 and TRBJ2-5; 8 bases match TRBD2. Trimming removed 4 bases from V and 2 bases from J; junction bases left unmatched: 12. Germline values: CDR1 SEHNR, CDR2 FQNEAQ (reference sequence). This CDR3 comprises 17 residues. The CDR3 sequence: CASSSPFGASGQETQYF. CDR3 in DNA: TGTGCCAGCAGCTCCCCCTTTGGGGCTAGCGGGCAAGAGACCCAGTACTTC.

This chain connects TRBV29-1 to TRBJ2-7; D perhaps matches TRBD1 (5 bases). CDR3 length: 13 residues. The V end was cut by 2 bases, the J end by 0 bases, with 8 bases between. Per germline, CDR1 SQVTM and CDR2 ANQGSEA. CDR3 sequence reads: CSVETGSSYEQYF. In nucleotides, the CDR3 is TGCAGCGTTGAAACAGGTTCCTCCTACGAGCAGTACTTC.